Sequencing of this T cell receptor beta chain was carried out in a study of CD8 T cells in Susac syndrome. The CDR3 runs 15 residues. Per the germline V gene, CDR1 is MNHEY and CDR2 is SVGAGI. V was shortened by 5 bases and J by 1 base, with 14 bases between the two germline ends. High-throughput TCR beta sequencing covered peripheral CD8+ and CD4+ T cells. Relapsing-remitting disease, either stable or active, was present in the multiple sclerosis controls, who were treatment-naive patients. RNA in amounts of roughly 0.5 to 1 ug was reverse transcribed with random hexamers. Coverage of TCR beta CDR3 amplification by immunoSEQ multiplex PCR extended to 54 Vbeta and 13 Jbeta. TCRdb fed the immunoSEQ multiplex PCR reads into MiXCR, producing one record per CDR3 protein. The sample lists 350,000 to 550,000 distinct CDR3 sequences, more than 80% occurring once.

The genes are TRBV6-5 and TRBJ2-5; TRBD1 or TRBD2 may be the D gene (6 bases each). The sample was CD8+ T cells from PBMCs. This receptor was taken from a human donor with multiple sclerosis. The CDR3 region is CASSKVRGPQETQYF. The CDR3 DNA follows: TGTGCCAGCAGTAAGGTCCGGGGGCCCCAAGAGACCCAGTACTTC.